Sequencing of this T cell receptor beta chain was carried out in a study of monozygotic twins with inflammatory bowel disease. From its re-call of the 5' RACE reads, TCRdb lists each CDR3 protein once, without DNA. The sample holds 140,000 to 150,000 distinct CDR3 sequences. The draw for each donor consisted of a single 2.5 ml blood sample. Germline-derived CDR1 and CDR2 are DFQATT and SNEGSKA (reference sequence). The CDR3 consists of 14 residues. Study observations and caveats: Differences in immunosuppressive treatment may have been a source of added variability in patient repertoires.

Of note for this clonotype: Antigen: not known.

Sequencing input: blood. The genes are TRBV20-1 and TRBJ2-3; TCRdb names TRBD2, which stays unverified in the absence of DNA. This receptor was identified in a human donor with ulcerative colitis or Crohn's disease, or a healthy co-twin of an affected twin (not recorded which). This chain's CDR3 is CSAPAGGIPDTQYF.